Detailed here is one T cell receptor (beta chain). The antigen is undetermined. Indicated time point: sample taken at primary tumor resection. This entry comes from a study of spatial heterogeneity in lung cancer. Study-wide results and caveats: Counts that tracked tumor mutation counts were those of expanded intratumoral alpha and beta TCRs. Coverage was estimated at roughly 7% of tumor T cells for alpha chains and approximately 12% for beta chains.

Looked up from germline, CDR1 is SGHAT and CDR2 is FQNNGV. This CDR3 is built from 14 residues. Trimming removed 4 bases from V and 7 bases from J; junction bases left unmatched: 8. TCRdb called the 5' RACE reads again in MiXCR, with one record for every CDR3 protein. Here the sample spans about 2,200 distinct CDR3 sequences, 15% being singletons. The chain uses TRBV11-2 and TRBJ2-5; TRBD2 matches 8 bases. The receptor's source is a male donor with early-stage non-small cell lung cancer. This material consisted of lung tumor tissue, taken at surgery. CDR3 sequence (DNA): TGTGCCAGCAGCTCCAGCGGGGGCCCAGGGACCCAGTACTTC. This encodes CASSSSGGPGTQYF.